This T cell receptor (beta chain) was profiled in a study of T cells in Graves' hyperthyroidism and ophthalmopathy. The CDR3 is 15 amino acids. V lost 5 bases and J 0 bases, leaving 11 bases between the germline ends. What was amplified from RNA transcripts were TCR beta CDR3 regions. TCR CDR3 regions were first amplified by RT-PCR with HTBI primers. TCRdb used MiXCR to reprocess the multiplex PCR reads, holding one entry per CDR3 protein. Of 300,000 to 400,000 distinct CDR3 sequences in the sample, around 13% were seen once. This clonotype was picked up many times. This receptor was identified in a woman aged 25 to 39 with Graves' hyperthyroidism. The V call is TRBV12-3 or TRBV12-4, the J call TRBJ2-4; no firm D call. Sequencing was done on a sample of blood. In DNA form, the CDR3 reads TGTGCCAGCAGTCAAAAAAAGATAGCCAAAAACATTCAGTACTTC. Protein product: CASSQKKIAKNIQYF.